These 20 T cell receptor beta chains came from one sample sequenced in a study of blood T cell repertoires in COVID-19. Using immunoSEQ multiplex PCR, the repertoire was profiled, and TCRdb retains in-frame clones only, with some absent. The sample includes a few hundred thousand clones, around nine tenths seen only once; the top ten take roughly 2.8%. Sequencing input: PBMCs or T cells enriched from blood (not recorded which). These receptors were collected from a woman aged 45-60 years who had been exposed to COVID-19.

DNA for the CDR3: TGTGCCAGCAGCTCTTCGGGACTACCCTACGAGCAGTACTTC. The encoded protein is CASSSSGLPYEQYF. J is TRBJ2-7 and V is TRBV7-8, with 7 bases lining up with TRBD2. Germline CDR1 and CDR2: SGHVS and FQNEAQ. Unmatched junction bases numbered 5, after V lost 4 bases and J lost 2 bases. CDR3 length: 14 residues.

The DNA for the CDR3 is TGTGCCAGCAGCGTAGCTCCCGGAGACGAGCAGTACTTC. It specifies CASSVAPGDEQYF. This chain joins TRBV9 and TRBJ2-7; D gene ambiguous. Germline values: CDR1 SGDLS, CDR2 YYNGEE. There are 13 residues in the CDR3. The V end lost 0 bases, the J end lost 5 bases, and 9 bases lay between the germline ends.

This chain connects TRBV3-1 (or the pseudogene TRBV3-2) to TRBJ2-1; D unclear. The length of the CDR3 is 16 residues. Germline CDR1 and CDR2: LGHDT and YNNKEL (reference sequence). Trimming stripped 1 base from V and 0 bases from J, with 10 bases between. The CDR3 loop reads CASSQAGIGSYNEQFF. As DNA, the CDR3 is TGTGCCAGCAGCCAAGCGGGTATCGGCTCCTACAATGAGCAGTTCTTC.

This sequence joins TRBV5-4 and TRBJ2-7, with 8 bases aligning to TRBD1. Germline values: CDR1 SGHNT, CDR2 YYREEE (reference sequence). V dropped 4 bases and J dropped 7; count of bases not matched to a gene: 10. The CDR3 covers 14 residues. CDR3 loop: CASSPMDRAGEQYF. In nucleotides, the CDR3 is TGTGCCAGCAGCCCCATGGACAGGGCAGGAGAGCAGTACTTC. Using reference TRBV5-4 and TRBJ2-7 for the parts outside the CDR3, the full variable domain is ETGVTQSPTHLIKTRGQQVTLRCSSQSGHNTVSWYQQALGQGPQFIFQYYREEENGRGNFPPRFSGLQFPNYSSELNVNALELDDSALYLCASSPMDRAGEQYFGPGTRLTVT.

CDR3: CASSRGSGVGETQYF. As DNA, the CDR3 is TGTGCCAGCAGCCGAGGTAGCGGGGTAGGGGAGACCCAGTACTTC. The rearrangement joins TRBV3-1 (or the pseudogene TRBV3-2) to TRBJ2-5; TRBD2 matches 8 bases. V was clipped by 4 bases and J by 5 bases; unmatched bases: 9. The CDR3 sequence is 15 residues long. The germline CDR1 and CDR2 sequences are LGHDT and YNNKEL (reference sequence).

V is TRBV5-1 and J is TRBJ2-3, with 7 bases aligning to TRBD2. The CDR3 covers 15 residues. Losses at the gene ends were 2 bases for V and 2 bases for J; bases not matched to a gene: 5. Germline loops: CDR1 SGHRS, CDR2 YFSETQ. In DNA, the CDR3 is TGCGCCAGCAGCTTTGCGGGGGAACTCACAGATACGCAGTATTTT. It encodes CASSFAGELTDTQYF.

The J gene is TRBJ1-2, the V gene TRBV20-1, with D uncertain. The length of the CDR3 is 11 residues. Trimming pared 6 bases from V and 8 bases from J, leaving 13 bases between. Per the germline V gene, CDR1 is DFQATT and CDR2 is SNEGSKA (reference sequence). The DNA of the CDR3 is TGCAGTGCCGGCCCGGCGGGGGGCTACACCTTC. Amino acids: CSAGPAGGYTF.

The chain is built from TRBV29-1 and TRBJ2-7; 9 bases agree with TRBD1. J lost 2 bases, V lost 6 bases, and 5 bases had no gene match. CDR1 is SQVTM and CDR2 is ANQGSEA in the germline V gene. The CDR3 covers 13 residues. CDR3 loop: CSVEGQGPYEQYF. The CDR3 DNA reads as TGCAGCGTGGAGGGACAGGGCCCCTACGAGCAGTACTTC.

The CDR3 loop is CASSLERGNTIYF. DNA of the CDR3: TGCGCCAGCAGCTTGGAGCGTGGAAACACCATATATTTT. The chain links TRBV5-1 to TRBJ1-3; D is ambiguous. Germline CDR1 is SGHRS and CDR2 is YFSETQ. Trimming took 0 bases from V and 3 from J, leaving 4 bases between them. This CDR3 spans 13 amino acids.

The rearrangement joins TRBV20-1 to TRBJ1-1, with D tentatively TRBD1 (6 bases). The CDR3 has 15 amino acids. The ends were cut back, 3 bases at V and 0 bases at J, with 14 bases in the middle. The germline V gene encodes CDR1 DFQATT and CDR2 SNEGSKA (reference sequence). The CDR3 sequence: CSASPGDRMNTEAFF. The CDR3 DNA reads TGCAGTGCTAGTCCGGGCGACAGGATGAACACTGAAGCTTTCTTT.

The chain joins TRBV7-9 to TRBJ1-1; D is perhaps TRBD1 (6 bases). The V gene's germline CDR1 is SEHNR and CDR2 FQNEAQ (reference sequence). Trimming cost V 4 bases and J 5 bases, with 20 bases left between them. The CDR3 consists of 16 residues. The CDR3 region is CASSSLGGGRETEAFF. The CDR3 DNA is TGTGCCAGCAGCTCCCTCGGTGGGGGGCGGGAGACTGAAGCTTTCTTT. The complete variable domain, with remaining parts taken from reference TRBV7-9 and TRBJ1-1, reads DTGVSQNPRHKITKRGQNVTFRCDPISEHNRLYWYRQTLGQGPEFLTYFQNEAQLEKSRLLSDRFSAERPKGSFSTLEIQRTEQGDSAMYLCASSSLGGGRETEAFFGQGTRLTVV.

This clone appeared once. The chain links TRBV5-1 to TRBJ2-2, with TRBD1 matching 7 bases. Trimming took 2 bases from V and 0 from J; bases not matched to a gene: 10. Germline V gene sequence: CDR1 SGHRS, CDR2 YFSETQ. The CDR3 sequence is 18 residues long. CDR3 protein: CASSLRQGGLTNTGELFF. CDR3 nucleotide sequence: TGCGCCAGCAGCTTACGACAGGGCGGCCTAACGAACACCGGGGAGCTGTTTTTT. The full variable domain, in which reference TRBV5-1 and TRBJ2-2 provide the parts outside the CDR3, is KAGVTQTPRYLIKTRGQQVTLSCSPISGHRSVSWYQQTPGQGLQFLFEYFSETQRNKGNFPGRFSGRQFSNSRSEMNVSTLELGDSALYLCASSLRQGGLTNTGELFFGEGSRLTVL.

The V and J genes are TRBV19 and TRBJ2-2; D might be TRBD2 (7 bases). Germline-derived CDR1 and CDR2 are LNHDA and SQIVND (reference sequence). This CDR3 comprises 16 residues. V lost 7 bases to trimming and J lost 5 bases, with 20 bases between them. In DNA form, the CDR3 reads TGTGCCAGTACCGGTGGGGGGGCCGCGTGGACCGGGGAGCTGTTTTTT. Translated, it gives CASTGGGAAWTGELFF.

This sequence joins TRBV30 and TRBJ2-3; 10 bases agree with TRBD2. Looked up from germline, CDR1 is GTSNPN and CDR2 is SVGIG (reference sequence). V trimming: 4 bases; J trimming: 4 bases; junction bases outside the gene matches: 14. This CDR3 is 17 amino acids long. The CDR3 DNA follows: TGTGCCTGGACAGTCGGGCGGACTAGCGGTTACGCAGATACGCAGTATTTT. The encoded protein is CAWTVGRTSGYADTQYF.

The rearrangement uses TRBV27 and TRBJ2-7, with 7 bases identical to TRBD2. With 6 bases clipped from V and 2 bases from J, the junction kept 10 bases outside the gene matches. The CDR3 is made up of 15 amino acids. In germline, CDR1 is MNHEY, CDR2 SMNVEV (reference sequence). In DNA form, the CDR3 reads TGTGCCAGCAGGGTACTAGCGACAGACCCCTACGAGCAGTACTTC. This sequence encodes CASRVLATDPYEQYF.

The rearrangement links TRBV7-8 to TRBJ1-1; D unresolved. Germline V lookup: CDR1 SGHVS, CDR2 FQNEAQ. V shed 1 base and J shed 1 base, with 10 bases lying between them. There are 15 residues in the CDR3. Written as DNA, the CDR3 is TGTGCCAGCAGCTTAGAATGGGCAGCGAACACTGAAGCTTTCTTT. Its translation is CASSLEWAANTEAFF.

V gene TRBV3-1 (or the pseudogene TRBV3-2) combines with J gene TRBJ2-3; D might be TRBD1 (5 bases). This CDR3 has 16 amino acids. The ends were cut back, 6 bases at V and 4 bases at J, with 20 bases in the middle. Germline V gene data show CDR1 as LGHDT and CDR2 as YNNKEL (reference sequence). In nucleotides, the CDR3 is TGTGCCAGCAGTCATAGTGGGGCGAATCTAGCAGATACGCAGTATTTT. It translates to CASSHSGANLADTQYF.

The chain is built from TRBV9 and TRBJ2-2, with a tentative D call TRBD2 (5 bases). The CDR3 totals 14 residues. CDR1 and CDR2 (germline): SGDLS, YYNGEE. Trimming removed 4 bases at V and 4 bases at J, with 11 bases between. The chain's CDR3 is CASSPLTSTGELFF. CDR3 in DNA: TGTGCCAGCAGCCCCCTCACTAGCACCGGGGAGCTGTTTTTT.

The gene calls are TRBV7-8 and TRBJ2-7; 7 nucleotides agree with TRBD1. CDR1 is SGHVS, CDR2 FQNEAQ, per germline. CDR3 length: 14 residues. Trimming cost V 6 bases and J 2 bases; bases outside gene matches: 7. CDR3 sequence reads: CASRLRQGTYEQYF. The CDR3 DNA follows: TGTGCCAGCAGACTAAGACAGGGAACCTACGAGCAGTACTTC.

The chain has TRBV6-5 and TRBJ1-4; D remains ambiguous. With 7 bases removed from V and 8 bases from J, the gap between germline ends came to 17 bases. The germline CDR1 and CDR2 sequences are MNHEY and SVGAGI. This CDR3 spans 14 amino acids. The DNA of the CDR3 is TGTGCCAGCACCGAGTGGCAGGTTCGCGAAAAACTGTTTTTT. This codes for CASTEWQVREKLFF.